This entry concerns a single TCR beta chain. Its target is not known. The CDR3 sequence is 16 residues long. This sample was taken from a study of cytomegalovirus exposure and HLA in healthy donors. Points from the study as a whole: For most TCR sequences rarity was the rule, although some public TCRs occurred in many donors. The study labeled 150 or so TCR beta chains cytomegalovirus-associated. A later analysis found first-cohort TCR clusters tended to co-occur in the 100 to 150 validation repertoires.

Assay: immunoSEQ multiplex PCR; the TCRdb copy retains only in-frame clones and omits some. The sample lists over 150,000 clones; around 84% were seen once. The V gene is TRBV21-1, the J gene TRBJ2-7; TRBD2, the D gene given by the table, was not confirmed from the DNA. TRBV21-1 is assigned pseudogene status. This TCR was sampled from a man between 18 and 29 years old in good health and CMV-seropositive. The sequencing input was PBMCs. The CDR3 bases are TGTGCCAGCAGCTCTCCCGGGTGGCAGAAGTCCTACGAGCAGTACTTC. Translation: CASSSPGWQKSYEQYF.